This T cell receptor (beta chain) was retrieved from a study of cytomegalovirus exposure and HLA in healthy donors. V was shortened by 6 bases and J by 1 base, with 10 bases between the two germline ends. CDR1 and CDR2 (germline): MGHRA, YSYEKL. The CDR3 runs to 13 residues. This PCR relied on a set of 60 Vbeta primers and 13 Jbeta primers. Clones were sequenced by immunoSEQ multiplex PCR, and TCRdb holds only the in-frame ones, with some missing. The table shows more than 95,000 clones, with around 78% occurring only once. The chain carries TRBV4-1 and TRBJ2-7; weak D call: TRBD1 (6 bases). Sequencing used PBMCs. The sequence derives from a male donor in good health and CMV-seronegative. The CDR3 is CASSRDKSYEQYF. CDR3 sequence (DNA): TGCGCCAGCAGTAGGGACAAGTCCTACGAGCAGTACTTC.